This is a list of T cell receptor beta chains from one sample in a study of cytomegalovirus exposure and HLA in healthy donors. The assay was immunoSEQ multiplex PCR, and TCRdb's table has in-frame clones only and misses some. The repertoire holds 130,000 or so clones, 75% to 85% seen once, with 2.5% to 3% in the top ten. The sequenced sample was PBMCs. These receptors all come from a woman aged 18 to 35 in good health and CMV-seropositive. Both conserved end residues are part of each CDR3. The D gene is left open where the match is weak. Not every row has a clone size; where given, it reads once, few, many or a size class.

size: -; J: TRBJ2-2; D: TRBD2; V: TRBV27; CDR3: CASLGGLAGATGELFF; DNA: TGTGCCAGCCTGGGAGGGCTAGCGGGGGCGACCGGGGAGCTGTTTTTT
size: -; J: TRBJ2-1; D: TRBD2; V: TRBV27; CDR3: CASIRTSGGFYNEQFF; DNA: TGTGCCAGCATTCGGACTAGCGGGGGGTTTTACAATGAGCAGTTCTTC
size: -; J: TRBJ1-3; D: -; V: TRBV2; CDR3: CASSAEAASGNTIYF; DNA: TGTGCCAGCAGTGCCGAGGCAGCCTCTGGAAACACCATATATTTT
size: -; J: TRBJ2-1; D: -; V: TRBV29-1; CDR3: CSAGEASYNEQFF; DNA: TGCAGCGCCGGGGAGGCGTCCTACAATGAGCAGTTCTTC
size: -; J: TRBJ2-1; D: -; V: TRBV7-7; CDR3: CASSLRLDEQFF; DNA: TGTGCCAGCAGCTTAAGACTGGATGAGCAGTTCTTC
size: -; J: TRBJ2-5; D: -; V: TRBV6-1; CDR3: CASSVGGVQETQYF; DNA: TGTGCCAGCTCGGTAGGGGGGGTCCAAGAGACCCAGTACTTC
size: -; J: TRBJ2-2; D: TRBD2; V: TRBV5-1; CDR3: CASSLAGAHGGELFF; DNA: TGCGCCAGCAGCTTAGCGGGGGCCCACGGCGGGGAGCTGTTTTTT
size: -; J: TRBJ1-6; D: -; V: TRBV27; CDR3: CASSIMSAYNSPLHF; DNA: TGTGCCAGCAGTATCATGAGCGCCTATAATTCACCCCTCCACTTT
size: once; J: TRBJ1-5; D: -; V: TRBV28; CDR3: CASKKEGSRNQPQHF; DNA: TGTGCCAGTAAAAAGGAGGGGTCGCGCAATCAGCCCCAGCATTTT
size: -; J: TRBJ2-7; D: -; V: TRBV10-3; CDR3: CAISEYEGAYEQYF; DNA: TGTGCCATCAGTGAGTATGAAGGGGCCTACGAGCAGTACTTC
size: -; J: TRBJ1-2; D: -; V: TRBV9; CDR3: CASSVVEGGNYGYTF; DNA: TGTGCCAGCAGCGTAGTCGAGGGTGGGAACTATGGCTACACCTTC
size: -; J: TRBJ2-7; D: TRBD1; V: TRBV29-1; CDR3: CSAFGDRGNEQYF; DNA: TGCAGCGCTTTCGGGGACAGGGGGAACGAGCAGTACTTC
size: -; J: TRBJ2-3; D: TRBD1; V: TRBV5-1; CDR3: CASSLGTGSDTQYF; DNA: TGCGCCAGCAGCCTCGGGACAGGGTCGGATACGCAGTATTTT
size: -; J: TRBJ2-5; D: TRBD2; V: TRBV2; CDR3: CASSEGTRMETQYF; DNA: TGTGCCAGCAGTGAAGGGACTAGAATGGAGACCCAGTACTTC
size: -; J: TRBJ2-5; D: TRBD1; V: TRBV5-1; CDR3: CASSLRTGAPETQYF; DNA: TGCGCCAGCAGCCTCCGGACAGGGGCCCCGGAGACCCAGTACTTC
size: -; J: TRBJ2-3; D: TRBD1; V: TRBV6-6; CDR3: CASSYSGQAADTQYF; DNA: TGTGCCAGCAGTTACTCAGGACAGGCGGCAGATACGCAGTATTTT